Included here is one TCR beta chain sequence, with context. This record comes from a study of blood T cell repertoires in COVID-19. Study details: The samples span acute and convalescent COVID-19 from the United States, Italy and Spain. Sample material is recorded as cDNA or gDNA derived from T cells, B-cell-depleted T cells, or PBMCs.

Seattle researchers signed up patients amid active infection and tracked them longitudinally. Deletions cut 5 bases from V and 0 bases from J, with 14 bases between. Germline CDR1 reads SNHLY; CDR2 reads FYNNEI. The CDR3 covers 16 residues. In the authors' methods: The authors estimated nucleated cell counts from reference gene primer amplification. Data came from immunoSEQ multiplex PCR; TCRdb stores just in-frame clones and leaves some out. V, J and clone size reflect that table, while D and trimming were determined from the DNA. The profile shows approximately 300,000 clones, roughly 90% of them singletons.

Sequenced: peripheral blood. The origin of this receptor is a young woman with COVID-19, enrolled during active disease. The genes are TRBV2 and TRBJ1-3; D perhaps matches TRBD1 (5 bases). The CDR3 region has the DNA TGTGCCAGCAGTCTAAGGGGATTAGTCTCTGGAAACACCATATATTTT. Protein: CASSLRGLVSGNTIYF. Full variable domain (missing parts from reference TRBV2 and TRBJ1-3): EPEVTQTPSHQVTQMGQEVILRCVPISNHLYFYWYRQILGQKVEFLVSFYNNEISEKSEIFDDQFSVERPDGSNFTLKIRSTKLEDSAMYFCASSLRGLVSGNTIYFGEGSWLTVV.